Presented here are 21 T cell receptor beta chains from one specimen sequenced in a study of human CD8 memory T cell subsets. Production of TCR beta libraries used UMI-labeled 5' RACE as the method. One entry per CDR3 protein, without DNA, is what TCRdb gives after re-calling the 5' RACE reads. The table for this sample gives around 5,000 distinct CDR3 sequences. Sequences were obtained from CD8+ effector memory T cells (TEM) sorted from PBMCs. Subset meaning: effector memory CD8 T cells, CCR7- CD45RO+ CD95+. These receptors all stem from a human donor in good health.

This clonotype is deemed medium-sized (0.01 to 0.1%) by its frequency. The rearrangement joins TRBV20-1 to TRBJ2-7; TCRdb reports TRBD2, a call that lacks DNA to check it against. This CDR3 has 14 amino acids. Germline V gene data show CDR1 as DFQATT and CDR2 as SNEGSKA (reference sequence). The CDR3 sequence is CSAREPLNSYEQYF.

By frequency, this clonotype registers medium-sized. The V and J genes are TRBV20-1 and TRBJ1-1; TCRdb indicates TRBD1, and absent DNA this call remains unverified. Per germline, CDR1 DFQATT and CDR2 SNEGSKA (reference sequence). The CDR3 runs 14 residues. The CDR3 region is CSARVPGMNTEAFF.

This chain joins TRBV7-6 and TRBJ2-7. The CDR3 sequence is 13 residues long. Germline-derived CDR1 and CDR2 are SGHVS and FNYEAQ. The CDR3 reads CASSLAHSYEQYF.

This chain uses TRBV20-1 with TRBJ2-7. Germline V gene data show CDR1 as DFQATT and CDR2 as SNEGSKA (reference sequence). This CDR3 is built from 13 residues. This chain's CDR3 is CSARDTSDYEQYF.

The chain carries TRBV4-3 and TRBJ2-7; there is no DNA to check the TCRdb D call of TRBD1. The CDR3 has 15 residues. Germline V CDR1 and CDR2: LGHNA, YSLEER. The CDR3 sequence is CASSQQQGASYEQYF.

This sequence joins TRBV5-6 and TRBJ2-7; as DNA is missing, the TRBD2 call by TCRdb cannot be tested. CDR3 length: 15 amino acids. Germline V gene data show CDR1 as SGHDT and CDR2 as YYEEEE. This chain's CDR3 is CASSLAGGRHYEQYF.

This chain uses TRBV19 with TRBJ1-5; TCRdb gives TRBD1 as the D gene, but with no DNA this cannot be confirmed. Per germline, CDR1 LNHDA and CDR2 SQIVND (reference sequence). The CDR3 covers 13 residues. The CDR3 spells CAGGSYSNQPQHF.

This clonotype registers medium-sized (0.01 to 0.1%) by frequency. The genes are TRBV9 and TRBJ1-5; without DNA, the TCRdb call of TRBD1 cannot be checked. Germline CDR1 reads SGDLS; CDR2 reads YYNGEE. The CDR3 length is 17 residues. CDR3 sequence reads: CAREYPGQGPLNQPQHF. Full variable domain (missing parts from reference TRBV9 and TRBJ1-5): DSGVTQTPKHLITATGQRVTLRCSPRSGDLSVYWYQQSLDQGLQFLIQYYNGEERAKGNILERFSAQQFPDLHSELNLSSLELGDSALYFCAREYPGQGPLNQPQHFGDGTRLSIL.

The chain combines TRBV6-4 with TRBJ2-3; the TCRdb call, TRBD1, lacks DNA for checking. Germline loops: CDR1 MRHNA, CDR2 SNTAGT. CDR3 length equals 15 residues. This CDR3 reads CASSVSVEGQDTQYF.

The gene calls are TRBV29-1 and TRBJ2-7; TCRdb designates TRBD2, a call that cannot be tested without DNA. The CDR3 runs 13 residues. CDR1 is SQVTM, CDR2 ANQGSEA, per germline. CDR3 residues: CSVQLAGGYEQYF.

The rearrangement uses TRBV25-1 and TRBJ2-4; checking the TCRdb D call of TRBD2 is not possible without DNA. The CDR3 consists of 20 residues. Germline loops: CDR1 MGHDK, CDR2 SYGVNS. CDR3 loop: CASSEGGTSGVPVGKNIQYF. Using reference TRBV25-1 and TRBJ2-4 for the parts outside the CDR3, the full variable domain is EADIYQTPRYLVIGTGKKITLECSQTMGHDKMYWYQQDPGMELHLIHYSYGVNSTEKGDLSSESTVSRIRTEHFPLTLESARPSHTSQYLCASSEGGTSGVPVGKNIQYFGAGTRLSVL.

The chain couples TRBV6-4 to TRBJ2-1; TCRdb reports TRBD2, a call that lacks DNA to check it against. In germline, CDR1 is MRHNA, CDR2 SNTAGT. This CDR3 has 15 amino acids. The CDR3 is CASSVGTSGSDEQFF.

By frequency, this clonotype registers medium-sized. This CDR3 reads CASSQVGSNYGYTF. This chain joins TRBV4-1 and TRBJ1-2. This CDR3 contains 14 residues. The germline gives CDR1 MGHRA, CDR2 YSYEKL.

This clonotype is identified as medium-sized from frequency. The CDR3 loop is CASSQELGEPGELFF. The V and J genes are TRBV4-3 and TRBJ2-2. The CDR3 sequence is 15 residues long. Germline V gene data show CDR1 as LGHNA and CDR2 as YSLEER.

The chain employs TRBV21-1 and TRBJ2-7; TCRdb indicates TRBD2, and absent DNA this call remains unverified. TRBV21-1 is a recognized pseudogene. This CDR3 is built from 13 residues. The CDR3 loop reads CASSEGRPYEQYF.

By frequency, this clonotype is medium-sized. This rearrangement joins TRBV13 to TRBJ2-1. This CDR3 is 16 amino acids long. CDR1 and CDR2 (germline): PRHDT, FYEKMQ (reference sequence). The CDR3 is CASSAWTDHSYNEQFF.

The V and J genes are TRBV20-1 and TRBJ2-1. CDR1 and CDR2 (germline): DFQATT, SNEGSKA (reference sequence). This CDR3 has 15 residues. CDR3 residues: CSASRGLAELNEQFF.

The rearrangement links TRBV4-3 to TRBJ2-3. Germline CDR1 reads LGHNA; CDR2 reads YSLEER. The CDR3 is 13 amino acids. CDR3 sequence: CASSQDRQDTQYF.

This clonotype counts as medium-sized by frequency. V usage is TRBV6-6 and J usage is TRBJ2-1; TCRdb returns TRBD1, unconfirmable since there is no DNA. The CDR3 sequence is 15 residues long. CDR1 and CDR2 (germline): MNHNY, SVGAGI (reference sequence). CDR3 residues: CASSYPSDRVNEQFF.

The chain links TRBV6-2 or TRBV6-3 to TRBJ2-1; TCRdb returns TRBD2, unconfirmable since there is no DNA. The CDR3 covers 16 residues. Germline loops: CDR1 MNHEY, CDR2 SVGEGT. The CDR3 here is CASSYLAEAPNNEQFF.

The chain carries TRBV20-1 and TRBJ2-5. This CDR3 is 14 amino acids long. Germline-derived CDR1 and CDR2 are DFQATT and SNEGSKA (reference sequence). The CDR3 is CSARDNSPQETQYF.